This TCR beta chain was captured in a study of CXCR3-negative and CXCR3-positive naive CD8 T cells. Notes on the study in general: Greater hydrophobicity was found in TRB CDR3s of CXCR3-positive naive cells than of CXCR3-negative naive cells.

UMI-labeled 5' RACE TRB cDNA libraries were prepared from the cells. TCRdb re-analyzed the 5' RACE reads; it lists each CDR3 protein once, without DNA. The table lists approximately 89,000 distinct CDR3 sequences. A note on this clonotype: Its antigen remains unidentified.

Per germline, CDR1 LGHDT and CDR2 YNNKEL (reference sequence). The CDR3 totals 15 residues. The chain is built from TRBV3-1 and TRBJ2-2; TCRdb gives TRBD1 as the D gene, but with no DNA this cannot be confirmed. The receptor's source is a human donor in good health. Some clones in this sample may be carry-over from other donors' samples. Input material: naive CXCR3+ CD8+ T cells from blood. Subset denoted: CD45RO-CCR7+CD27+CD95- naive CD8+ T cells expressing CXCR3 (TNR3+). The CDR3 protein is CASSQPGENTGELFF.